The 26 T cell receptor beta chains below come from one sample, sequenced in a study of tumor and adjacent non-tumor tissue in lung cancer. This sample's RNA came from whole unsorted tissue. More than 3 cm separated this lung sample from the edge of the tumor. A modified ARM-PCR protocol with three rounds of nested PCR amplified TCRbeta. TCRdb processed the multiplex PCR reads anew with MiXCR; each CDR3 protein has one entry. The sample consists of about 98,000 distinct CDR3 sequences, more than 80% of them appearing once. Sequences were obtained from distant non-tumor lung tissue. The receptors originated from a man aged 55 to 70 with small cell lung cancer.

A note on this clonotype: The CDR3 carries no conserved terminal phenylalanine or tryptophan, so it likely arises from a read error. V gene TRBV4-1 combines with J gene TRBJ1-5, with D possibly matching TRBD1 (6 bases). Germline V CDR1 and CDR2: MGHRA, YSYEKL. The length of the CDR3 is 13 residues. The CDR3 region is CASSQGISQPQHS. The CDR3 DNA reads as TGTGCCAGCAGCCAGGGGATATCACAGCCCCAGCATTCT.

Points on this clonotype: Compared with germline, one end of the junction differs, possibly owing to a read error. The chain joins TRBV6-1 to TRBJ2-1, with D perhaps TRBD2 (7 bases). This CDR3 comprises 15 residues. Germline CDR1 reads MNHNS; CDR2 reads SASEGT. The CDR3 DNA follows: TGTGCCAGGACTCACGAAGGGGGGGCGGGCAATGAGCAATTCTTC. Translation: CARTHEGGAGNEQFF.

This clonotype has only one observation. One end of the junction fails to match germline, which may point to a read error. The chain combines TRBV5-5 with TRBJ2-1; possible D gene TRBD2, 5 bases. The CDR3 extends over 14 amino acids. Germline CDR1 SGHKS, CDR2 YYEKEE (reference sequence). CDR3 sequence (DNA): TGTGTCAGCAGCTTTTTCGGGGCCTACAATGAGCAGTTCTTC. Translated: CVSSFFGAYNEQFF.

A remark on this clonotype: Sequence at one end of the junction differs from germline and may be a read error. The rearrangement uses TRBV12-3 or TRBV12-4 and TRBJ2-1, with D possibly being TRBD2 (6 bases). This CDR3 has 13 residues. The CDR3 protein is CASSLGGDNEKFF. The CDR3 DNA sequence: TGTGCCAGCAGTTTAGGCGGGGATAATGAGAAGTTCTTC.

The chain carries TRBV4-1 and TRBJ2-7; 12 nucleotides line up with TRBD2. Germline CDR1 and CDR2: MGHRA and YSYEKL. Losses at the gene ends were 4 bases for V and 7 bases for J; bases not matched to a gene: 11. The CDR3 is 16 residues long. The CDR3 spells CASSPELAGGPWEQYF. The CDR3 nucleotides read TGCGCCAGCAGCCCTGAGCTAGCGGGAGGGCCCTGGGAGCAGTACTTC.

With regard to this clonotype: The junction departs from the called germline gene at one end, perhaps through a read error. The genes are TRBV11-3 and TRBJ1-2; the D is unclear. The CDR3 covers 12 residues. From germline, CDR1 is SGHNT and CDR2 YENEEA. This chain's CDR3 is CATKTACYGYIF. The CDR3 nucleotides are TGTGCCACCAAGACGGCTTGCTATGGCTACATCTTC.

CDR3 protein: CASASGGGQTRYGYTF. In DNA, the CDR3 is TGTGCCAGCGCATCAGGAGGCGGCCAGACTAGATATGGCTACACCTTC. The chain joins TRBV6-5 to TRBJ1-2; D unclear. From germline, CDR1 is MNHEY and CDR2 SVGAGI. V was trimmed by 8 bases and J by 5 bases, leaving 24 bases between them. This CDR3 has 16 amino acids.

The chain recombines TRBV5-6 with TRBJ1-1; D is perhaps TRBD1 (5 bases). CDR1 is SGHDT and CDR2 is YYEEEE in the germline V gene. V lost 2 bases and J lost 4, with 18 bases in between. The CDR3 totals 16 residues. The CDR3 DNA reads as TGTGCCAGCAGCTTTGCCTCCGAGACAGTGATCACTGAAGCTTTCTTT. This encodes CASSFASETVITEAFF.

The chain couples TRBV12-3 or TRBV12-4 to TRBJ2-5, with 7 positions matching TRBD1. V trimming: 8 bases; J trimming: 5 bases; junction bases outside the gene matches: 14. CDR3 length: 15 amino acids. The DNA for the CDR3 is TGTGCCAGCTTTGACGGACAGGAGGCGACGGAGACCCAGTACTTC. The encoded protein is CASFDGQEATETQYF.

Comment on this clonotype: Relative to the germline gene, one junction end is altered; a read error may explain this. This chain links TRBV5-6 with TRBJ2-4; TRBD2 matches at 7 bases. Per the germline V gene, CDR1 is SGHDT and CDR2 is YYEEEE. The CDR3 runs 17 residues. The CDR3 protein is CASKPSSGGIAKNIQYF. DNA of the CDR3: TGTGCCAGCAAACCCTCTAGCGGAGGGATAGCCAAAAACATTCAGTATTTC.

As concerns this clonotype: No conserved phenylalanine or tryptophan is present at the end of the CDR3, so a read error is the likely explanation. The genes are TRBV5-4 and TRBJ2-4, with D unclear. V was trimmed by 5 bases and J by 5 bases, leaving 11 bases between them. Germline values: CDR1 SGHNT, CDR2 YYREEE (reference sequence). This CDR3 contains 13 residues. CDR3 residues: CASSRNSENIQYL. DNA for the CDR3: TGTGCCAGCAGTCGGAATTCAGAAAACATTCAGTACTTA.

This clonotype appeared a single time. A much larger clone lies one base from this, so it may be a read error. The chain combines TRBV20-1 with TRBJ1-6; 8 nucleotides agree with TRBD1. The CDR3 extends over 15 amino acids. Germline CDR1 reads DFQATT; CDR2 reads SNEGSKA (reference sequence). J lost 8 bases, V lost 3 bases, and 9 bases had no gene match. The CDR3 DNA reads as TGCAGTGCTAGTTTCGAGACAGGGGTCGATTCACCCCTCCACTTT. Protein product: CSASFETGVDSPLHF.

Notes on this clonotype: A read error is possible here, since a much larger clone lies one base away. The chain uses TRBV20-1 and TRBJ2-7; weak D call: TRBD2 (5 bases). Germline CDR1 is DFQATT and CDR2 is SNEGSKA (reference sequence). Trimming took off 3 bases at V and 0 bases at J, with 12 bases between the two ends. The CDR3 extends over 14 amino acids. CDR3 region: CSASKGESSYEQYV. Written as DNA, the CDR3 is TGCAGTGCTAGTAAGGGAGAGAGCTCCTACGAGCAGTACGTC.

The table lists this clonotype with many counts. This rearrangement joins TRBV5-8 to TRBJ1-2; D is possibly TRBD1 (6 bases). Germline CDR1 and CDR2: SGHTS and YDEGEE. V was trimmed by 3 bases and J by 4 bases, leaving 13 bases between them. CDR3 length: 14 residues. The CDR3: CASSSLQGSYGYTF. The CDR3 nucleotides read TGTGCCAGCAGCTCCCTACAGGGCTCCTATGGCTACACCTTC.

Concerning this clonotype: This CDR3 fails to terminate in the conserved phenylalanine or tryptophan, so it likely reflects a read error. The V and J genes are TRBV6-6 and TRBJ1-1; the D is unclear. The germline V gene has CDR1 MNHNY and CDR2 SVGAGI (reference sequence). This CDR3 comprises 11 residues. CDR3 residues: CASSRNTEAFS. The CDR3 DNA follows: TGCGCCAGCAGTAGAAACACTGAAGCTTTCTCT.

This clonotype was seen a single time. Sequence at one end of the junction differs from germline and may be a read error. The J gene is TRBJ2-1, the V gene TRBV12-3 or TRBV12-4, with 10 bases fitting TRBD2. CDR3 size: 17 residues. The CDR3 nucleotides read TGTGCCAGCAGCACTCTCCCGGGACTAGCGAGAGGGAATGGGCAGTTCTTC. Translated, it gives CASSTLPGLARGNGQFF.

A remark on this clonotype: At one end, the junction sequence differs from germline, possibly due to a read error. The rearrangement joins TRBV6-6 to TRBJ2-7, with D tentatively TRBD2 (5 bases). The length of the CDR3 is 12 residues. Looked up from germline, CDR1 is MNHNY and CDR2 is SVGAGI (reference sequence). The CDR3 DNA is TGTGCCAGCAGTCCAGGACTTGACGAGCGGTACTTC. Amino acids: CASSPGLDERYF.

This clonotype occurred many times. J is TRBJ2-1 and V is TRBV5-1; 7 positions match TRBD2. The ends lost 6 bases at V and 2 bases at J; junction bases unmatched: 8. The germline CDR1 and CDR2 sequences are SGHRS and YFSETQ. The CDR3 length is 15 residues. The CDR3 sequence: CASTSEGRAYNEQFF. CDR3 DNA: TGCGCCAGCACCTCGGAGGGGAGGGCCTACAATGAGCAGTTCTTC.

In regard to this clonotype: The conserved closing phenylalanine or tryptophan is absent in this CDR3, likely reflecting a read error. This chain connects TRBV10-3 to TRBJ1-1; D is unresolved. This CDR3 has 11 residues. V lost 3 bases to trimming and J lost 3 bases, with 2 bases between them. CDR1 is ENHRY and CDR2 is SYGVKD in the germline V gene. CDR3 amino acids: CAISDDTEAFY. As DNA, the CDR3 is TGTGCCATCAGTGACGACACTGAAGCTTTCTAT.

The chain carries TRBV6-1 and TRBJ2-5; D is unresolved. Germline CDR1 MNHNS, CDR2 SASEGT. V was trimmed by 7 bases and J by 2 bases, leaving 20 bases between them. This CDR3 spans 16 amino acids. Written as DNA, the CDR3 is TGTGCCAGCAATGATGCACACACCGGATTTCAAGAGACCCAGTACTTC. Protein sequence: CASNDAHTGFQETQYF.

Concerning this clonotype itself: An end of the junction differs from the germline gene, which may be a read error. V and J are TRBV4-2 and TRBJ1-6, with no clear D. Germline CDR1 and CDR2: LGHNA and YNFKEQ. The length of the CDR3 is 15 residues. The CDR3 loop is CASSEAAAEYSPLHF. The DNA of the CDR3 is TGCGCCAGCAGCGAAGCGGCGGCCGAATATTCACCCCTCCACTTT.

Points on this clonotype: Mismatch with germline at one junction end may stem from a read error. J is TRBJ1-1 and V is TRBV4-1; a possible D gene is TRBD1 (6 bases). Germline lookup yields CDR1 MGHRA and CDR2 YSYEKL. There are 14 residues in the CDR3. CDR3 residues: CARSQQQGSIEAFF. CDR3 sequence (DNA): TGCGCCAGGAGCCAACAGCAGGGGAGTATTGAAGCTTTCTTT.

The V and J genes are TRBV5-5 and TRBJ2-7, with D possibly TRBD1 on 5 matching bases. Germline CDR1 SGHKS, CDR2 YYEKEE (reference sequence). This CDR3 spans 14 amino acids. As DNA, the CDR3 is TGTGCCAGCAGCCCGCGACAGCATCTCTACAAGCAGTATGTC. Protein sequence: CASSPRQHLYKQYV.

With regard to this clonotype: A read error is likely, as this CDR3 ends without the conserved phenylalanine or tryptophan. The gene calls are TRBV11-3 and TRBJ2-7; TRBD2 matches at 9 bases. The V gene end was trimmed by 3 bases and the J gene end by 3 bases; junction bases not matched to a gene: 12. The CDR3 is 17 residues long. The V gene's germline CDR1 is SGHNT and CDR2 YENEEA. CDR3 coding DNA: TGTGCCAGCAGCTTTAGCGGGGGCAGCCCCATTGTCTACGAGCAGTACCTC. It encodes CASSFSGGSPIVYEQYL.

About this clonotype itself: Relative to the germline gene, one junction end is altered; a read error may explain this. V is TRBV11-3 and J is TRBJ2-3; D not certain. The CDR3 has 17 amino acids. Germline V gene lookup returns CDR1 SGHNT and CDR2 YENEEA. The CDR3 here is CVSREARGGTPSHTQYF. The CDR3 DNA follows: TGCGTCAGCAGAGAGGCTCGTGGTGGAACCCCGAGTCATACGCAGTATTTT.

Comment on this clonotype: One junction end does not reproduce the germline sequence, and a read error may be involved. V is TRBV5-5 and J is TRBJ1-1; perhaps TRBD1 as D (5 bases). CDR1 SGHKS and CDR2 YYEKEE come from the germline V gene (reference sequence). CDR3 size: 13 residues. CDR3 loop: CASSLVGTIEASF. The DNA of the CDR3 is TGTGCCAGCAGCTTGGTGGGGACCATTGAAGCGTCCTTT.